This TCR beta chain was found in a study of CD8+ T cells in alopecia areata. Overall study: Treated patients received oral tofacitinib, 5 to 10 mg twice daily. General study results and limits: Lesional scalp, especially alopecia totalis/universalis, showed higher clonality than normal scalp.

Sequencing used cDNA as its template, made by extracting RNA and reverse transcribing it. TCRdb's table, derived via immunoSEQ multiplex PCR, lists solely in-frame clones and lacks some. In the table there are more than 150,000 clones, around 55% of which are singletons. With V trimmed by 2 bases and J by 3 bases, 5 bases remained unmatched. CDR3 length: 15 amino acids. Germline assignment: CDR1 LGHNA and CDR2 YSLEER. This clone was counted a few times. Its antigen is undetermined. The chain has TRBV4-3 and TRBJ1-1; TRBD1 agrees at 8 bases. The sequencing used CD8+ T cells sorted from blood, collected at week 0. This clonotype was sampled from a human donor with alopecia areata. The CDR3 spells CASSQLTGADTEAFF. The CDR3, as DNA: TGCGCCAGCAGCCAACTGACAGGGGCCGACACTGAAGCTTTCTTT.